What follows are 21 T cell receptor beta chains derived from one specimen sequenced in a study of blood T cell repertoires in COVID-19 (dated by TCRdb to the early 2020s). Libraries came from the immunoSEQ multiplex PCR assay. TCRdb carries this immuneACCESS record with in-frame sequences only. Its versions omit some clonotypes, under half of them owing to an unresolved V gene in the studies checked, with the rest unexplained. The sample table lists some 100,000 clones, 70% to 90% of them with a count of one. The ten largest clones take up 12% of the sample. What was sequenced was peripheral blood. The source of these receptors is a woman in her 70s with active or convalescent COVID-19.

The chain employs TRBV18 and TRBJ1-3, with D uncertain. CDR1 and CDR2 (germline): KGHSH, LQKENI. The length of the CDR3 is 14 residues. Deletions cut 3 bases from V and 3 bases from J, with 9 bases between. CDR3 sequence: CASSPGSVGNTIYF. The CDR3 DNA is TGTGCCAGCTCACCGGGGAGTGTTGGAAACACCATATATTTT.

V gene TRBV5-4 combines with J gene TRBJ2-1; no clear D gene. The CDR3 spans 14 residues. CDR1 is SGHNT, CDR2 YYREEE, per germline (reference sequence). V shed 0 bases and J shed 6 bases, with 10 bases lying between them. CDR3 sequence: CASSLGAEINEQFF. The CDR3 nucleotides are TGTGCCAGCAGCTTGGGGGCAGAAATCAATGAGCAGTTCTTC.

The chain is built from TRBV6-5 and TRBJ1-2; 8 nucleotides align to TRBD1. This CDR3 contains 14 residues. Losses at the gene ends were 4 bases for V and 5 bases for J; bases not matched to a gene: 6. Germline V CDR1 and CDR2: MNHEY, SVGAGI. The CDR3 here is CASSFGQGAYGYTF. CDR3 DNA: TGTGCCAGCAGTTTCGGACAGGGAGCGTATGGCTACACCTTC.

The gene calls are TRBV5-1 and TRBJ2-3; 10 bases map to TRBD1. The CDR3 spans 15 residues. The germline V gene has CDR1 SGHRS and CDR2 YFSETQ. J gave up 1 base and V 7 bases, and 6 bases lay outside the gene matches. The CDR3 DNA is TGCGCCAGCCGACAGGGGGCGGATGGCACAGATACGCAGTATTTT. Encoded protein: CASRQGADGTDTQYF.

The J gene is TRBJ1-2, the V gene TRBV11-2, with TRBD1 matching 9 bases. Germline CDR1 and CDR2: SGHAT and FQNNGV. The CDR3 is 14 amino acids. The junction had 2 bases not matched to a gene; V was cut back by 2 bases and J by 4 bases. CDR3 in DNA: TGTGCCAGCAGCTTACAGACAGGGGGCTATGGCTACACCTTC. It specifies CASSLQTGGYGYTF.

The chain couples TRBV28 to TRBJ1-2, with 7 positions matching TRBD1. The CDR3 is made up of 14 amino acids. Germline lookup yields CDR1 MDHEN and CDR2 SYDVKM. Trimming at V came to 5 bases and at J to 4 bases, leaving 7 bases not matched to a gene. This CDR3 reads CASSPSGQLYGYTF. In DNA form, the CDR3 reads TGTGCCAGCAGTCCTTCGGGACAGCTCTATGGCTACACCTTC.

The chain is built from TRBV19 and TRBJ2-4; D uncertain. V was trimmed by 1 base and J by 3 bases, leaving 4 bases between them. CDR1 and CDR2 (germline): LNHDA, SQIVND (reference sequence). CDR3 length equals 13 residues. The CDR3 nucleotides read TGTGCCAGTAGTATAGTAGACAAAAACATTCAGTACTTC. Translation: CASSIVDKNIQYF.

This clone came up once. CDR3 in amino acids: CASSPQGAGNEQFF. The CDR3 bases are TGTGCCAGCTCACCACAGGGAGCCGGGAATGAGCAGTTCTTC. The chain employs TRBV18 and TRBJ2-1, with D possibly being TRBD2 (5 bases). This CDR3 has 14 residues. Germline CDR1 KGHSH, CDR2 LQKENI. The germline V and J ends were trimmed by 1 base and 7 bases, with 11 bases remaining between them.

The CDR3 bases are TGTGCCAGCAGCTTGGACAGGGGGGGAACTGAAGCTTTCTTT. Amino acid sequence: CASSLDRGGTEAFF. This sequence joins TRBV9 and TRBJ1-1, with 10 bases aligning to TRBD1. V lost 4 bases and J lost 5; bases outside the gene matches: 5. The V gene's germline CDR1 is SGDLS and CDR2 YYNGEE. This CDR3 has 14 residues.

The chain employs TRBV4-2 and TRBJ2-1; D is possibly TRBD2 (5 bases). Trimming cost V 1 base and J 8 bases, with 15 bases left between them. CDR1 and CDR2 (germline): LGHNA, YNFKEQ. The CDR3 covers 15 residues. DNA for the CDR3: TGTGCCAGCAGCCAAGTGGCCGGGGTTTTGGATGAGCAGTTCTTC. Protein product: CASSQVAGVLDEQFF.

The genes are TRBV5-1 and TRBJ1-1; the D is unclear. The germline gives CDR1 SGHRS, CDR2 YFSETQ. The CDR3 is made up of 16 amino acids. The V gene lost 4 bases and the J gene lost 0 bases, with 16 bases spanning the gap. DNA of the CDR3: TGCGCCAGCAGCCCACGGGCCGGCGGGGTGAACACTGAAGCTTTCTTT. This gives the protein CASSPRAGGVNTEAFF.

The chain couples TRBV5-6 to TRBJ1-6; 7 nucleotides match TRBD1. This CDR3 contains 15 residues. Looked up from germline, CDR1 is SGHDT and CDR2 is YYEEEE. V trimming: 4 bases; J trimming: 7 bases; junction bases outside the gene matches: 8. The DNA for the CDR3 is TGTGCCAGCAGCGGAAGGGGGCTTGGGAATTCACCCCTCCACTTT. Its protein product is CASSGRGLGNSPLHF.

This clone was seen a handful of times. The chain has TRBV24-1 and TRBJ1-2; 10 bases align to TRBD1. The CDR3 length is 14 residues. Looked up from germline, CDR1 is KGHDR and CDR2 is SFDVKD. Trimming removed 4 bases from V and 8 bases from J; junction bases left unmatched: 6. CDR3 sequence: CATSETGGGAGYTF. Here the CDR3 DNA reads TGTGCCACCAGTGAGACAGGGGGCGGAGCGGGCTACACCTTC.

This chain's CDR3 is CASSFGGGAYEQYF. CDR3 coding DNA: TGTGCCAGCAGTTTCGGCGGGGGGGCGTACGAGCAGTACTTC. The rearrangement uses TRBV27 and TRBJ2-7; 9 bases agree with TRBD2. With 3 bases clipped from V and 4 bases from J, the junction kept 4 bases outside the gene matches. The CDR3 is 14 amino acids. CDR1 and CDR2 from the germline V gene are MNHEY and SMNVEV (reference sequence).

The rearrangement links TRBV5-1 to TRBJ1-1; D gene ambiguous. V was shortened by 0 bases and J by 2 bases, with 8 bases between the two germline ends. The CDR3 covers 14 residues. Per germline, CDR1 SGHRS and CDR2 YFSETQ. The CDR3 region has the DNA TGCGCCAGCAGCTTGGGACACCTCAACACTGAAGCTTTCTTT. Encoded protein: CASSLGHLNTEAFF. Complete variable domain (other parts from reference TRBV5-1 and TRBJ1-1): KAGVTQTPRYLIKTRGQQVTLSCSPISGHRSVSWYQQTPGQGLQFLFEYFSETQRNKGNFPGRFSGRQFSNSRSEMNVSTLELGDSALYLCASSLGHLNTEAFFGQGTRLTVV.

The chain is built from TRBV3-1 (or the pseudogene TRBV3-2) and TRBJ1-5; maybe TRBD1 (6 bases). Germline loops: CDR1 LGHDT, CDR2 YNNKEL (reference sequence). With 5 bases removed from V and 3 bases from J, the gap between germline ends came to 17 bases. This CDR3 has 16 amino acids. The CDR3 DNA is TGTGCCAGCAGCGGGGGAGGGACAACATACAATCAGCCCCAGCATTTT. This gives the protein CASSGGGTTYNQPQHF.

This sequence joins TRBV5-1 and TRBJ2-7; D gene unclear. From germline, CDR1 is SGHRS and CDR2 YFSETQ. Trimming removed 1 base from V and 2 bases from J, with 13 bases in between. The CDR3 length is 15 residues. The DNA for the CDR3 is TGCGCCAGCAGCTTGCGTAGTACGGGTCCCTACGAGCAGTACTTC. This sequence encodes CASSLRSTGPYEQYF.

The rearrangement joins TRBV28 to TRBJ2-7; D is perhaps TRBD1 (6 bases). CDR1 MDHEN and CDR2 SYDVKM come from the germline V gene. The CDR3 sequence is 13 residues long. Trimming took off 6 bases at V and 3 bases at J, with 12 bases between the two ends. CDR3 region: CASSPGQNYEQYF. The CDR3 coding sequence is TGTGCCAGCAGCCCAGGACAGAACTACGAGCAGTACTTC.

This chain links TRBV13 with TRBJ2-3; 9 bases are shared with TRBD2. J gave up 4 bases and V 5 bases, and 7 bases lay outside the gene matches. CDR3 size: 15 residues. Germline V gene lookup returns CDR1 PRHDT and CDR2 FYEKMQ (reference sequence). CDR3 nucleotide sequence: TGTGCCAGCAGCGCCGGGACTAGCATTTCAGATACGCAGTATTTT. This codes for CASSAGTSISDTQYF. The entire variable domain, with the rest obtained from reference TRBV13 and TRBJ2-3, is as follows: AAGVIQSPRHLIKEKRETATLKCYPIPRHDTVYWYQQGPGQDPQFLISFYEKMQSDKGSIPDRFSAQQFSDYHSELNMSSLELGDSALYFCASSAGTSISDTQYFGPGTRLTVL.

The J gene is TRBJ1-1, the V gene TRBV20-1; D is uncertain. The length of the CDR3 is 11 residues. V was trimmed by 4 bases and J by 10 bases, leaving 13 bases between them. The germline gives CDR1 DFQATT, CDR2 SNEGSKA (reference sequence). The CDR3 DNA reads TGCAGTGCTACAGAGCCTTCGGGAGCTTTCTTT. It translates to CSATEPSGAFF.

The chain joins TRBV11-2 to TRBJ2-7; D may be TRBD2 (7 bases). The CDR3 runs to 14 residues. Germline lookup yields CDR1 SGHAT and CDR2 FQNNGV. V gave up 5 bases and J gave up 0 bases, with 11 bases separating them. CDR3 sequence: CASSRGGDSYEQYF. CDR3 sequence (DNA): TGTGCCAGCAGCAGAGGGGGGGACTCCTACGAGCAGTACTTC.